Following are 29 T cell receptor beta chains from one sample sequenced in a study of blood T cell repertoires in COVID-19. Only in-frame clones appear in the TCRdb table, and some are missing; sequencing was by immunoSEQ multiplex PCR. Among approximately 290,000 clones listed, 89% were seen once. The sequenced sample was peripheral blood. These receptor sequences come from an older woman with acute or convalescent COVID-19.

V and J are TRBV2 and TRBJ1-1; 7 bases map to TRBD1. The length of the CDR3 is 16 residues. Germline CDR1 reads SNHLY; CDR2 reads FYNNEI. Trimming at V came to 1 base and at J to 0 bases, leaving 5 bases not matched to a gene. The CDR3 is CASSEERTGLNTEAFF. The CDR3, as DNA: TGTGCCAGCAGTGAAGAAAGGACAGGACTGAACACTGAAGCTTTCTTT.

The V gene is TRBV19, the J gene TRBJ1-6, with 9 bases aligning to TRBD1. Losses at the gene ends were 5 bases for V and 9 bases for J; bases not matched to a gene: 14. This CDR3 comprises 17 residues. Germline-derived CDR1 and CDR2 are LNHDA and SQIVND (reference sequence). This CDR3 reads CASSLTGQGSASSPLHF. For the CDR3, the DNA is TGTGCCAGTAGTCTAACCGGACAGGGGAGCGCGAGTTCACCCCTCCACTTT.

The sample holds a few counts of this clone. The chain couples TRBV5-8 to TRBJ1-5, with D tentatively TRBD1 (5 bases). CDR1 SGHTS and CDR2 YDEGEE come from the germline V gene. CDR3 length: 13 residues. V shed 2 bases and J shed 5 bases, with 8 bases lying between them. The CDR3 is CASSFREDQPQHF. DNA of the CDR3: TGTGCCAGCAGCTTCAGGGAGGATCAGCCCCAGCATTTT.

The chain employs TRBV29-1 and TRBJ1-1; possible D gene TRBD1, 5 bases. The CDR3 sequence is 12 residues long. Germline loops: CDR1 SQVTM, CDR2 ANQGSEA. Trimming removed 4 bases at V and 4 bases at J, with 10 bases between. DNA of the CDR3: TGCAGCGTTGCGGGGGGGTTCACTGAAGCTTTCTTT. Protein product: CSVAGGFTEAFF.

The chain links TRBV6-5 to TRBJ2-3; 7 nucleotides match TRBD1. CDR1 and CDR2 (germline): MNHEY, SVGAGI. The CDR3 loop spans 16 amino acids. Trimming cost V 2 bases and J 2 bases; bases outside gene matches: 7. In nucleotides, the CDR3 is TGTGCCAGCAGTTACCGACGCGGACAGGTCACAGATACGCAGTATTTT. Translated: CASSYRRGQVTDTQYF.

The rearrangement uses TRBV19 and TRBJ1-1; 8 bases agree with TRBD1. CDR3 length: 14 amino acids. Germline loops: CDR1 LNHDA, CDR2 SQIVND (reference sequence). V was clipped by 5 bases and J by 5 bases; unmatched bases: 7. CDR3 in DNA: TGTGCCAGTAGTCCGACAGGGGTTGGAACTGAAGCTTTCTTT. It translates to CASSPTGVGTEAFF.

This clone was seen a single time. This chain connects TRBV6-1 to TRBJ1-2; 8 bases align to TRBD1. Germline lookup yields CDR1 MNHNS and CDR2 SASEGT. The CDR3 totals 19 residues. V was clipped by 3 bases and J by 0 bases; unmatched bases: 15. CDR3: CASSDQGASGTGPNYGYTF. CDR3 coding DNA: TGTGCCAGCAGTGATCAGGGTGCGTCGGGGACAGGCCCTAACTATGGCTACACCTTC.

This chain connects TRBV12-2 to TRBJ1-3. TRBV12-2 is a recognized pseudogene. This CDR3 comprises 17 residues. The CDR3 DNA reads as TGTGCAAGTCGCTCGAGCGAGCCTAGGATCTCCGGAAACACCATATATTTT. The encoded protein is CASRSSEPRISGNTIYF.

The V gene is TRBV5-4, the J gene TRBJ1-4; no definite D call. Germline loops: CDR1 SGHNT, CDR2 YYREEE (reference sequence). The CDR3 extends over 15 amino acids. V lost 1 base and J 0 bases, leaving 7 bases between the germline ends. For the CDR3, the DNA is TGTGCCAGCAGCTTGTTTGGCCCAACTAATGAAAAACTGTTTTTT. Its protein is CASSLFGPTNEKLFF.

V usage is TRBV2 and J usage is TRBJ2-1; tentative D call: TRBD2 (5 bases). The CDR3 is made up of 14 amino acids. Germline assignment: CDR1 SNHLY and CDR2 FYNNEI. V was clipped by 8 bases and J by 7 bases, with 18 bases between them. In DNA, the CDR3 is TGTGCCAGCCCTCGGAGGTTGGACGGAAATGAGCAGTTCTTC. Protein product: CASPRRLDGNEQFF.

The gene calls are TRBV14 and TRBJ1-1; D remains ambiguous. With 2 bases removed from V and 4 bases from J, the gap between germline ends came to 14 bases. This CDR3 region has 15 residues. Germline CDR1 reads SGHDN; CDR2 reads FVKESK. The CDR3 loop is CASSQKTGIGTEAFF. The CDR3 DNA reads TGTGCCAGCAGCCAAAAAACCGGGATCGGCACTGAAGCTTTCTTT.

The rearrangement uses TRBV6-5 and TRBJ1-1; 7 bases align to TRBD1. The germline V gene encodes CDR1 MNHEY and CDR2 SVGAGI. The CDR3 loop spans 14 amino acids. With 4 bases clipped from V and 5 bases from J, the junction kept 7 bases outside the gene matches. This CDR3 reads CASSSRTGWTEAFF. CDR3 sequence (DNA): TGTGCCAGCAGTTCCCGGACAGGTTGGACTGAAGCTTTCTTT.

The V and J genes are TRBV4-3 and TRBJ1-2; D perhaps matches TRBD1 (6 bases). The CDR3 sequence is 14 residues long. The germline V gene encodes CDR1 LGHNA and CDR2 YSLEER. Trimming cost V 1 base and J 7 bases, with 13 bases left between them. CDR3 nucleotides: TGCGCCAGCAGCCAAGTTAACAGGGATGGTGGCTACACCTTC. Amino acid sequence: CASSQVNRDGGYTF.

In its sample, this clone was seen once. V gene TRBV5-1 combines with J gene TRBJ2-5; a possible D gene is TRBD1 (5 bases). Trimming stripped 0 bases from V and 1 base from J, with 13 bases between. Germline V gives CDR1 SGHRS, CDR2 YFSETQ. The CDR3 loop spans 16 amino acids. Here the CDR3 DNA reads TGCGCCAGCAGCTTGGGGTCTACAGGCCTCCAAGAGACCCAGTACTTC. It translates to CASSLGSTGLQETQYF.

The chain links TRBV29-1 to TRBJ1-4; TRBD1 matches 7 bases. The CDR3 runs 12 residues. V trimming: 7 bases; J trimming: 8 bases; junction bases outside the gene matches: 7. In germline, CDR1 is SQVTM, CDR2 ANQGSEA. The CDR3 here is CSAHRGDEKLFF. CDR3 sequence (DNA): TGCAGCGCCCACAGGGGAGACGAAAAACTGTTTTTT.

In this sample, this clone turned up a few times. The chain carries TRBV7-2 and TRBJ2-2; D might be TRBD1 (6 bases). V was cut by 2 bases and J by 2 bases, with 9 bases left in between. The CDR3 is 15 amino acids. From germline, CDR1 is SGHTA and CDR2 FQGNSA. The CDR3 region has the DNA TGTGCCAGCAGCTTAAACAGGGAAAACACCGGGGAGCTGTTTTTT. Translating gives CASSLNRENTGELFF.

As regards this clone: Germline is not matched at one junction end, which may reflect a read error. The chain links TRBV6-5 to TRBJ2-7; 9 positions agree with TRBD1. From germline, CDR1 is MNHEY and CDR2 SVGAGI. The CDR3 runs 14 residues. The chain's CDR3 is CASRLPESTGGEVF. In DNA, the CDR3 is TGTGCCAGCAGACTACCGGAATCGACAGGGGGGGAGGTCTTC.

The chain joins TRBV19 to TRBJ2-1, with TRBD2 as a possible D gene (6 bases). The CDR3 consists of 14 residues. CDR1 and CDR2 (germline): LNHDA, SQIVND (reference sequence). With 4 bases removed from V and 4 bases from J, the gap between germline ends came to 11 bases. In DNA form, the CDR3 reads TGTGCCAGTAGTACAGGACTATATTACAATGAGCAGTTCTTC. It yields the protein CASSTGLYYNEQFF. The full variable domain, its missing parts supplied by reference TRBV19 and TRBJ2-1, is DGGITQSPKYLFRKEGQNVTLSCEQNLNHDAMYWYRQDPGQGLRLIYYSQIVNDFQKGDIAEGYSVSREKKESFPLTVTSAQKNPTAFYLCASSTGLYYNEQFFGPGTRLTVL.

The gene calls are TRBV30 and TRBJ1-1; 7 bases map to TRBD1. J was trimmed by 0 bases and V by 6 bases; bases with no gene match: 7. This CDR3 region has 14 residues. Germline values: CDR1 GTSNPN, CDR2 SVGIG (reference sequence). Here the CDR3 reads CACRGQPMNTEAFF. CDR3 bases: TGTGCCTGCCGGGGACAGCCCATGAACACTGAAGCTTTCTTT.

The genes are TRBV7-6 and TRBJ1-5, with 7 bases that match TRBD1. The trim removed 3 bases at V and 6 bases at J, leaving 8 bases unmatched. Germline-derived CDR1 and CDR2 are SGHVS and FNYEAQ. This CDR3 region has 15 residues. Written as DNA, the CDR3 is TGTGCCAGCAGCTTCCGACAGGGATGGGGTCAGCCCCAGCATTTT. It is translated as CASSFRQGWGQPQHF.

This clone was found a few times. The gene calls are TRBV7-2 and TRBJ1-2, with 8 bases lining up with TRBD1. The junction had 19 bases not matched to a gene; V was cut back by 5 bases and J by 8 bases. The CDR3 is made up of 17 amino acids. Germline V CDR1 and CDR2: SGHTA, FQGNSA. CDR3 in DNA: TGTGCCAGCAGCCCGACACTGGCGGCAGGGGGCGTTTACGGCTACACCTTC. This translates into CASSPTLAAGGVYGYTF.

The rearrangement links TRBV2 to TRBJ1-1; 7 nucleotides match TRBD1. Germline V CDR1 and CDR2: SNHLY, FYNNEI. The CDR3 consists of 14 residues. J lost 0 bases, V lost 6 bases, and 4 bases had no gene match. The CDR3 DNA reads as TGTGCCAGCAGACCGGGACAGCTGAACACTGAAGCTTTCTTT. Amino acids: CASRPGQLNTEAFF.

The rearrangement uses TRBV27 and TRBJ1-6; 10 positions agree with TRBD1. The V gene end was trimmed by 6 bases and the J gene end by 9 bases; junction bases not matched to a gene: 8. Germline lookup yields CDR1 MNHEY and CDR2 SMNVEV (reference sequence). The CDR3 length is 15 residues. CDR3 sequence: CASSPGQGEFSPLHF. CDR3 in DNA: TGTGCCAGCAGCCCCGGACAGGGGGAATTTTCACCCCTCCACTTT.

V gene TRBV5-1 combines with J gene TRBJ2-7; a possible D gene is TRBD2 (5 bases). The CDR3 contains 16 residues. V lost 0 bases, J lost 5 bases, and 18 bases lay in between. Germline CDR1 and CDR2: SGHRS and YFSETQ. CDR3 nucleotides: TGCGCCAGCAGCTTGGAGGGCCGGGGATCTCGGAACGAGCAGTACTTC. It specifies CASSLEGRGSRNEQYF.

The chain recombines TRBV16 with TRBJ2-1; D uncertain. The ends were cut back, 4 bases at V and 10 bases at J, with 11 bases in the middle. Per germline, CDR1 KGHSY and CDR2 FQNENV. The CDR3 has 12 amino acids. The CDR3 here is CASSPRSAEQFF. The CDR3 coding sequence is TGTGCCAGCAGCCCCCGGAGCGCCGAGCAGTTCTTC. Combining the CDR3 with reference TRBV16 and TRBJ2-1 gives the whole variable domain GEEVAQTPKHLVRGEGQKAKLYCAPIKGHSYVFWYQQVLKNEFKFLISFQNENVFDETGMPKERFSAKCLPNSPCSLEIQATKLEDSAVYFCASSPRSAEQFFGPGTRLTVL.

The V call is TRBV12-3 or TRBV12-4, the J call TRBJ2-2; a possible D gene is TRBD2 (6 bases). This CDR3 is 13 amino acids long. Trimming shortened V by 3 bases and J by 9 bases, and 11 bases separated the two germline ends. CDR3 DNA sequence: TGTGCCAGCAGTTTGGGCGGGGTACGGGAGCTGTTTTTT. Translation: CASSLGGVRELFF.

The CDR3 DNA reads as TGTGCCAGCAGCCAAGATCGGTATAAACCCCTCCACTTT. Amino acid sequence: CASSQDRYKPLHF. The V gene is TRBV3-1 (or the pseudogene TRBV3-2), the J gene TRBJ1-6; D is unclear. The V gene's germline CDR1 is LGHDT and CDR2 YNNKEL (reference sequence). The CDR3 has 13 residues. Trimming took off 0 bases at V and 12 bases at J, with 9 bases between the two ends.

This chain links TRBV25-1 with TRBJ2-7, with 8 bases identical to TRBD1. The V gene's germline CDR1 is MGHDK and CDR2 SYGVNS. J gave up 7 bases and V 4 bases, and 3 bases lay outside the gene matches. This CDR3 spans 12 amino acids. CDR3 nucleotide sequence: TGTGCCAGCAGTGGCAGGGGGCCGGAGCAGTACTTC. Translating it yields CASSGRGPEQYF.

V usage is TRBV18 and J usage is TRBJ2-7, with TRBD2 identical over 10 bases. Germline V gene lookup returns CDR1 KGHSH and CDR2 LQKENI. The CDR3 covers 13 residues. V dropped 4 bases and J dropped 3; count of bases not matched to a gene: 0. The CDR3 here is CASSRTSGYEQYF. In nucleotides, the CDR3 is TGTGCCAGCTCACGGACTAGCGGCTACGAGCAGTACTTC.